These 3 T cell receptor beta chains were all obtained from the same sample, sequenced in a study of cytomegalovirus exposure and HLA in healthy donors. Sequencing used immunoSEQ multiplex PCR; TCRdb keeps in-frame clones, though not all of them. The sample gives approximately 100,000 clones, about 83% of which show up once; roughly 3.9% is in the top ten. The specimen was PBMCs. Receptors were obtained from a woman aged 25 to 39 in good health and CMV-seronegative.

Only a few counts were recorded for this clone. The CDR3 is CASSSYSGTGELFF. As DNA, the CDR3 is TGTGCCAGCAGCTCCTACTCAGGGACCGGGGAGCTGTTTTTT. V is TRBV5-6 and J is TRBJ2-2; perhaps TRBD1 as D (5 bases). CDR3 length equals 14 residues. V dropped 3 bases and J dropped 5 bases, with 11 bases sitting between them. Per the germline V gene, CDR1 is SGHDT and CDR2 is YYEEEE.

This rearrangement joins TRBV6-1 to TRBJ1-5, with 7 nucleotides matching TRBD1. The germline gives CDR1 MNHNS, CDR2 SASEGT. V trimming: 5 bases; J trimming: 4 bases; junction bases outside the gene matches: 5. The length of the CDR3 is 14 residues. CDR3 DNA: TGTGCCAGCAGTCACGGGACAGCTAATCAGCCCCAGCATTTT. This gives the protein CASSHGTANQPQHF.

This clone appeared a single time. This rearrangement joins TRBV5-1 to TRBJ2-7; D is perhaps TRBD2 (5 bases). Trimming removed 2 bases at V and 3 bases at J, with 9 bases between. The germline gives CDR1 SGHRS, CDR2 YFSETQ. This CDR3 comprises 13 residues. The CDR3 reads CASSLRAGYEQYF. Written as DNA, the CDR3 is TGCGCCAGCAGCTTAAGGGCGGGCTACGAGCAGTACTTC.